What follows are 20 T cell receptor beta chains derived from one specimen sequenced in a study of blood T cell repertoires in COVID-19. Assay: immunoSEQ multiplex PCR; the TCRdb copy retains only in-frame clones and omits some. Of some 250,000 clones in the sample, roughly 86% were seen once. The sample taken for sequencing was peripheral blood. The receptor set was obtained from a human donor in a cohort sampled during active COVID-19.

The chain is built from TRBV27 and TRBJ2-7; TRBD2 agrees at 10 bases. This CDR3 spans 15 amino acids. With 3 bases clipped from V and 5 bases from J, the junction kept 7 bases outside the gene matches. CDR1 is MNHEY and CDR2 is SMNVEV in the germline V gene (reference sequence). DNA of the CDR3: TGTGCCAGCAGTTTTCGGGGACTAGCGTCCCACGAGCAGTACTTC. It yields the protein CASSFRGLASHEQYF.

The chain joins TRBV7-6 to TRBJ2-7; tentative D call: TRBD2 (5 bases). The length of the CDR3 is 13 residues. Germline V gene lookup returns CDR1 SGHVS and CDR2 FNYEAQ. The V gene lost 5 bases and the J gene lost 2 bases, with 10 bases spanning the gap. The CDR3 DNA follows: TGTGCCAGCAGCCCCCCGGGGACCTACGAGCAGTACTTC. This gives the protein CASSPPGTYEQYF.

The J gene is TRBJ2-1, the V gene TRBV20-1; 7 bases map to TRBD2. Per the germline V gene, CDR1 is DFQATT and CDR2 is SNEGSKA (reference sequence). The V segment lost 3 bases and the J segment 6 bases; nucleotides outside the gene matches: 20. CDR3 size: 18 residues. CDR3 sequence reads: CSASWPGLLAAEINEQFF. CDR3 DNA sequence: TGCAGTGCTAGTTGGCCCGGGCTGCTAGCGGCAGAGATCAATGAGCAGTTCTTC.

This rearrangement joins TRBV28 to TRBJ2-1, with TRBD2 as a possible D gene (5 bases). V lost 6 bases, J lost 16 bases, and 19 bases lay in between. Per the germline V gene, CDR1 is MDHEN and CDR2 is SYDVKM. The CDR3 is 12 residues long. DNA of the CDR3: TGTGCCAGCAGGCCGCCTGACCTAGCTTTCTTCTTC. Residues: CASRPPDLAFFF.

The CDR3 here is CASSSTSGAGTDTQYF. CDR3 nucleotide sequence: TGTGCCAGCAGTTCCACTAGCGGGGCCGGCACAGATACGCAGTATTTT. This rearrangement joins TRBV11-1 to TRBJ2-3, with TRBD2 matching 10 bases. The CDR3 is made up of 16 amino acids. With V trimmed by 6 bases and J by 1 base, 7 bases remained unmatched. Germline loops: CDR1 SGHAT, CDR2 FQDESV (reference sequence).

There are a few counts of this clone. This sequence joins TRBV10-1 and TRBJ2-7, with D tentatively TRBD2 (6 bases). This CDR3 is built from 16 residues. V dropped 8 bases and J dropped 3 bases, with 23 bases sitting between them. Germline V gene sequence: CDR1 WNHNN, CDR2 SYGVQD (reference sequence). The CDR3 DNA reads as TGCGCCAGCCCAGGTTCGTCGGGGCGGGGATACTACGAGCAGTACTTC. This codes for CASPGSSGRGYYEQYF.

This chain connects TRBV5-5 to TRBJ2-7; possibly TRBD1 for D (5 bases). Trimming shortened V by 2 bases and J by 1 base, and 13 bases separated the two germline ends. The CDR3 runs 15 residues. CDR1 SGHKS and CDR2 YYEKEE come from the germline V gene (reference sequence). The CDR3 loop reads CASSFRPDRSYEQYF. The CDR3 DNA reads as TGTGCCAGCAGCTTTCGTCCAGACAGATCCTACGAGCAGTACTTC.

The chain is built from TRBV7-2 and TRBJ2-5; D might be TRBD1 (7 bases). This CDR3 has 11 amino acids. Per the germline V gene, CDR1 is SGHTA and CDR2 is FQGNSA. The V end was cut by 9 bases, the J end by 5 bases, with 10 bases between. The CDR3 reads CARGGGETQYF. As DNA, the CDR3 is TGTGCCAGAGGAGGGGGCGAGACCCAGTACTTC.

There are a few counts of this clone. The chain has TRBV27 and TRBJ1-6; TRBD1 is a possible D gene (6 bases). Germline CDR1 is MNHEY and CDR2 is SMNVEV (reference sequence). V dropped 5 bases and J dropped 6 bases, with 11 bases sitting between them. The CDR3 loop spans 14 amino acids. CDR3 sequence: CASSEQGPNSPLHF. The CDR3 DNA is TGTGCCAGCAGTGAACAGGGCCCTAATTCACCCCTCCACTTT.

The V gene is TRBV12-3 or TRBV12-4, the J gene TRBJ1-1, with TRBD1 as a possible D gene (6 bases). The germline V and J ends were trimmed by 6 bases and 3 bases, with 11 bases remaining between them. This CDR3 is built from 13 residues. CDR3 protein: CASSPQGYTEAFF. The CDR3 DNA sequence: TGTGCCAGCAGCCCACAGGGATACACTGAAGCTTTCTTT.

The chain combines TRBV15 with TRBJ1-1; 8 bases match TRBD1. Looked up from germline, CDR1 is LNHNV and CDR2 is YYDKDF (reference sequence). CDR3 length equals 15 residues. After removal of 2 bases from V and 1 base from J, the junction contained 3 bases not matched to a gene. The CDR3 loop is CATSRKGTGNTEAFF. In DNA, the CDR3 is TGTGCCACCAGCAGAAAGGGGACAGGGAACACTGAAGCTTTCTTT.

The V call is TRBV4-3, the J call TRBJ1-2, with 9 bases lining up with TRBD1. V lost 5 bases and J lost 4; bases outside the gene matches: 5. This CDR3 contains 14 residues. CDR1 is LGHNA and CDR2 is YSLEER in the germline V gene. Here the CDR3 DNA reads TGCGCCAGCAGCGAAAACAGGGGGCCCTATGGCTACACCTTC. It is translated as CASSENRGPYGYTF.

This chain links TRBV18 with TRBJ2-7, with 8 bases matching TRBD1. The CDR3 is 16 amino acids. CDR1 is KGHSH and CDR2 is LQKENI in the germline V gene. Trimming took 5 bases from V and 2 from J; bases not matched to a gene: 11. The CDR3 sequence: CASSSTGTGDAYEQYF. The CDR3 DNA is TGTGCCAGCTCATCGACAGGGACAGGTGACGCCTACGAGCAGTACTTC.

This rearrangement joins TRBV3-1 (or the pseudogene TRBV3-2) to TRBJ1-2, with a tentative D call TRBD1 (6 bases). Looked up from germline, CDR1 is LGHDT and CDR2 is YNNKEL (reference sequence). Between the trimmed V and J ends, which lost 0 bases and 4 bases, there was a span of 12 bases. CDR3 size: 15 residues. The CDR3 sequence: CASSQDLGQTYGYTF. The CDR3 DNA reads TGTGCCAGCAGCCAAGATTTAGGACAGACCTATGGCTACACCTTC.

The chain uses TRBV10-3 and TRBJ1-1; 9 positions match TRBD1. Germline V lookup: CDR1 ENHRY, CDR2 SYGVKD. With 6 bases clipped from V and 1 base from J, the junction kept 6 bases outside the gene matches. The CDR3 totals 15 residues. CDR3 bases: TGTGCCATCAGGGACAGGGGAGAGGCGAACACTGAAGCTTTCTTT. Its translation is CAIRDRGEANTEAFF.

The gene calls are TRBV13 and TRBJ2-7; possibly TRBD1 for D (5 bases). The V and J ends lost 4 bases and 3 bases respectively, with 16 bases between them. Germline V gene data show CDR1 as PRHDT and CDR2 as FYEKMQ (reference sequence). The CDR3 spans 15 residues. The CDR3 spells CASSSDLQVSYEQYF. In nucleotides, the CDR3 is TGTGCCAGCAGCTCGGACCTACAGGTAAGCTACGAGCAGTACTTC.

This chain joins TRBV4-1 and TRBJ1-2, with 7 bases matching TRBD1. This CDR3 has 16 residues. With V trimmed by 4 bases and J by 4 bases, 12 bases remained unmatched. Germline CDR1 reads MGHRA; CDR2 reads YSYEKL. The CDR3 coding sequence is TGCGCCAGCAGCCTCCCTAGACAGGGCTCCGGCTATGGCTACACCTTC. Translation: CASSLPRQGSGYGYTF.

The chain has TRBV5-1 and TRBJ2-1, with TRBD1 as a possible D gene (6 bases). V was cut by 3 bases and J by 8 bases, with 18 bases left in between. Germline values: CDR1 SGHRS, CDR2 YFSETQ. The CDR3 spans 15 residues. CDR3 sequence (DNA): TGCGCCAGCAGCTGGACAGCCGCAAATGGGGATGAGCAGTTCTTC. It yields the protein CASSWTAANGDEQFF.

This clone was seen many times. The chain employs TRBV7-2 and TRBJ1-1; weak D call: TRBD1 (6 bases). The CDR3 is made up of 13 amino acids. V was trimmed by 5 bases and J by 5 bases, leaving 12 bases between them. Germline lookup yields CDR1 SGHTA and CDR2 FQGNSA. The CDR3 nucleotides read TGTGCCAGCAGCCAGACTACAGGGACTGAAGCTTTCTTT. It is translated as CASSQTTGTEAFF. The full variable domain, in which reference TRBV7-2 and TRBJ1-1 provide the parts outside the CDR3, is GAGVSQSPSNKVTEKGKDVELRCDPISGHTALYWYRQSLGQGLEFLIYFQGNSAPDKSGLPSDRFSAERTGGSVSTLTIQRTQQEDSAVYLCASSQTTGTEAFFGQGTRLTVV.

To note about this clone: This sample includes further DNA sequences coding for the same CDR3. The chain joins TRBV5-1 to TRBJ1-1; possible D gene TRBD1, 6 bases. V gave up 2 bases and J gave up 2 bases, with 7 bases separating them. Germline-derived CDR1 and CDR2 are SGHRS and YFSETQ. This CDR3 comprises 13 residues. This CDR3 is CASSLQGNTEAFF. DNA of the CDR3: TGCGCCAGCAGCTTACAGGGAAACACTGAAGCTTTCTTT. Full variable domain (outside the CDR3, taken from reference TRBV5-1 and TRBJ1-1): KAGVTQTPRYLIKTRGQQVTLSCSPISGHRSVSWYQQTPGQGLQFLFEYFSETQRNKGNFPGRFSGRQFSNSRSEMNVSTLELGDSALYLCASSLQGNTEAFFGQGTRLTVV.